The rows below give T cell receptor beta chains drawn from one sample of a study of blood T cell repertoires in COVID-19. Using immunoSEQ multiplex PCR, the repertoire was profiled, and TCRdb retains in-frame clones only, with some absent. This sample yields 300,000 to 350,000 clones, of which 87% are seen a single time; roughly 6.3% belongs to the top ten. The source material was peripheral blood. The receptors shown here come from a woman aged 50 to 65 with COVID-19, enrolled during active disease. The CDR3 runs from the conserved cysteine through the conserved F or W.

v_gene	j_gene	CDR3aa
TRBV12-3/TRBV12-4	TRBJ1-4	CASSPQGARLFF
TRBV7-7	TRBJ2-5	CASSLDWGGEETQYF
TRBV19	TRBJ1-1	CASLGSGQGEKTEAFF
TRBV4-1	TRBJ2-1	CASSQDAQNYNEQFF
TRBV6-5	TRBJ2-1	CASTTDRAGTSRQFF
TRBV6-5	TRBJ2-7	CASSYDRGVGEQYF
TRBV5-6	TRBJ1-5	CASSLRTDLRGLSNQPQHF
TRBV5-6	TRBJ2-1	CASSPGRRGFREQFF
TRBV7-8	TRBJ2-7	CASSPLERPPYEQYF
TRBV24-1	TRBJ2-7	CATSDMTGIEQYF
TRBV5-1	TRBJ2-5	CASSLAPAGGRETQYF
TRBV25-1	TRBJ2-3	CASSGGWGADTQYF
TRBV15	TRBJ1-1	CATSGALWTHTEAFF
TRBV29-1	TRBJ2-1	CSFATRAGGPHEQFF
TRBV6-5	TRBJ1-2	CASKGQNYGYTF
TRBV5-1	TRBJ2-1	CASNPLAGGGNEQFF
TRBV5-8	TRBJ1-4	CASSLGRVAFSTNEKLFF
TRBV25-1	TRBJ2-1	CASSGPAGGSYNEQFF
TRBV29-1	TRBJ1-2	CSVEEDWTYGYTF
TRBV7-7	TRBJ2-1	CASSLRLAGGFNEQFF
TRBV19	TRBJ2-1	CASSSTSGTLNEQFF
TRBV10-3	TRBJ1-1	CAIREQVNTEAFF
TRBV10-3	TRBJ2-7	CAISEWGLGLYF
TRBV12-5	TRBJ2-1	CASGLWPSGRGTYNEQFF
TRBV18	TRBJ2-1	CASSPRSSGISGNEQFF
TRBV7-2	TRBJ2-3	CASSLGTSGPRAQYF
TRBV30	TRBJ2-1	CAWSSGTSIHNEQFF
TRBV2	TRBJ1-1	CASSRRGGGTEAFF
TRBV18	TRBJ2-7	CASSLDRAEQYF
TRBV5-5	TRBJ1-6	CASSLALNNSPLHF
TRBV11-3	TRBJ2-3	CASSLGTQPTDTQYF
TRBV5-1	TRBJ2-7	CASSLGTSGISYEQYF
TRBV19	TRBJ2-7	CASKEFNEQYF
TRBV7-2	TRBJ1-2	CASSSGQGDYGYTF
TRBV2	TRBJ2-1	CASSEEGLAGVNEQFF
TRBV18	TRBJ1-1	CASSTGTENTEAFF
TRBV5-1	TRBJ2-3	CASSLAIGTGYTDTQYF
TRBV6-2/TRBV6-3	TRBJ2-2	CASSERYTGELFF
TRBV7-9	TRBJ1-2	CASSLVGGLDGYTF
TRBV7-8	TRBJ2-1	CASSLAPGTSGYNEQFF
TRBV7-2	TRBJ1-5	CASSSRLRQPQHF
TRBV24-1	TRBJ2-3	CATSDRLAGVMGTQYF
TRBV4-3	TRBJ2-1	CASSQALLVSHEQFF